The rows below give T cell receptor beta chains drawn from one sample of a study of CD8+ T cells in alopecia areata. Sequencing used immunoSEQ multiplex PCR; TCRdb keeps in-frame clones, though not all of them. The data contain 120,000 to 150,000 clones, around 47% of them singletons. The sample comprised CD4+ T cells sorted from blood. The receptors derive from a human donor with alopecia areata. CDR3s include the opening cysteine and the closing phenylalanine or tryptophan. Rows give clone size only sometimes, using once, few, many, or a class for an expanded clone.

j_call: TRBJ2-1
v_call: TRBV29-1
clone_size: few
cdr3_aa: CSSINNEQFF

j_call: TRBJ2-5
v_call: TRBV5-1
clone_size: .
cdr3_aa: CASRQGFQETQYF

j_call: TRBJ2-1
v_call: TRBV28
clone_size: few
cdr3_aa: CASSLAGGEFF

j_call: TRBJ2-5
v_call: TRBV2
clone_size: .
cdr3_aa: CASSVMYETQYF

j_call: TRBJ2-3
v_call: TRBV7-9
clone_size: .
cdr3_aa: CASSPLDSSTDTQYF

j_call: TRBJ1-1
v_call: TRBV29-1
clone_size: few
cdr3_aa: CSDLQGGNAEAFF

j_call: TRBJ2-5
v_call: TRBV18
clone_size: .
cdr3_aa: CASSLLETQYF

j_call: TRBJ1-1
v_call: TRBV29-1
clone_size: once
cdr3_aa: CSVGEGFTEAFF

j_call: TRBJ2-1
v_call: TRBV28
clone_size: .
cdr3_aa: CASSFVWLAGASYNEQFF

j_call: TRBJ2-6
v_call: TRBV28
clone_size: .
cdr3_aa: CASRGTGGLPGANVLTF

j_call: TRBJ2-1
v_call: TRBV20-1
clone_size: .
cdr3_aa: CSASIDEQFF

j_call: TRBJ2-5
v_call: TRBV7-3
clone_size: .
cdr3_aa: CASSTNPGRGETQYF

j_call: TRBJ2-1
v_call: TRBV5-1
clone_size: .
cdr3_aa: CASSFGRDSEGFF

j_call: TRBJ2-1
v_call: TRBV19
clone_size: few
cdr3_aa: CASISRNSNNEQFF

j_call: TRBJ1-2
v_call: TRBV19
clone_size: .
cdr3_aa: CASSIESQYYGYTF

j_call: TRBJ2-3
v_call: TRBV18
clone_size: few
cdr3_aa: CASSPRFTASSTDTQYF

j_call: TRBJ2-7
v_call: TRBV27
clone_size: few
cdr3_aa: CASRSTGTNEQYF

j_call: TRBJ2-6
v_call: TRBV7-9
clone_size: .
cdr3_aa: CASILNVGANVLTF

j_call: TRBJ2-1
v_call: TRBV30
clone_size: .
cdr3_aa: CAWSARDEQFF

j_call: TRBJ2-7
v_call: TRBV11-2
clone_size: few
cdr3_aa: CASSLDGGSTAAQYF

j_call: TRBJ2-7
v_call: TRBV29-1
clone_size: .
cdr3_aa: CGAGNSYEQYF

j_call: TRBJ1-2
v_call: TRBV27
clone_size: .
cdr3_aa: CASSFGSGSLAGYTF

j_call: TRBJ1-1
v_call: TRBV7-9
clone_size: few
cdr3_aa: CASSNTKNTEAFF

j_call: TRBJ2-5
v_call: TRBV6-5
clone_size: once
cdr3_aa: CASSVPPGFGTQYF

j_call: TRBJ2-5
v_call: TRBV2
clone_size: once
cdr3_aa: CASSEEGRRQETQYF

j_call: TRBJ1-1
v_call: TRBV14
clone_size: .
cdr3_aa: CASSQVRGHTEAFF

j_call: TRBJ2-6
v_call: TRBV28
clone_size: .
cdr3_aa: CASSSSGANVLTF

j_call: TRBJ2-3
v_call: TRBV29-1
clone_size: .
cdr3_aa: CSVPGGADTDTQYF

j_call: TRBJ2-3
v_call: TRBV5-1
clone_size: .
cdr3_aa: CASSLLASGTDTQYF

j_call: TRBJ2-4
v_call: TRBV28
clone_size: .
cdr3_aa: CASTNPGTAKNIQYF

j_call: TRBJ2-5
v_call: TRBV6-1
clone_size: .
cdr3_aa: CASSEAAETQYF

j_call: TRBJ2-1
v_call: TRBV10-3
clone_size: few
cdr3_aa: CAISEGAGQFF

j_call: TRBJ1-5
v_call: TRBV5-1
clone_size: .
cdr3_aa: CASSLTGGDQPQHF

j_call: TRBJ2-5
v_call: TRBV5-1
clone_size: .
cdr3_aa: CASTLLTSGTLQETQYF

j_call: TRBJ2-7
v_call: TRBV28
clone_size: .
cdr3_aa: CASGVRLGSIEQYF

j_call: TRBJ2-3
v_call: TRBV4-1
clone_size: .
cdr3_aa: CASSLDSTDTQYF

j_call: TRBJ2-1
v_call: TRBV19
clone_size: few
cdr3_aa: CASSIGQGSGNEQFF

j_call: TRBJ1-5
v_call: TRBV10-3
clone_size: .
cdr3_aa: CAISESMPASGGPQHF

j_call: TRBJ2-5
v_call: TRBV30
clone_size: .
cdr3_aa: CAWNVVQETQYF

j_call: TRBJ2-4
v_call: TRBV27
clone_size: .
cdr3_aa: CASRTSRTAKNIQYF

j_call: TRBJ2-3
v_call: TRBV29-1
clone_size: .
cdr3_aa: CSVSGRATDTQYF

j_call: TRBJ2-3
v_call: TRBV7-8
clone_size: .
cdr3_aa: CASSRTGTGEQYF

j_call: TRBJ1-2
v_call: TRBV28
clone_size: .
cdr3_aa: CASSFGHRTYGYTF

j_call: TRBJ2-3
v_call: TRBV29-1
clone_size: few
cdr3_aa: CSVVQVRTDTQYF

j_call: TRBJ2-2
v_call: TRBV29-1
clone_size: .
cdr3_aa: CSVDLGNTGELFF

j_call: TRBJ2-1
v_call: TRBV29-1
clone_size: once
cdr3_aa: CSVVGGGSYNEQFF

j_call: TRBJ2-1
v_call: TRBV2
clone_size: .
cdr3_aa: CASSDTRLAGVYEQFF

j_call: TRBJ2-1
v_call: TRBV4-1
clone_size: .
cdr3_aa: CASSQERASGTTYNEQFF

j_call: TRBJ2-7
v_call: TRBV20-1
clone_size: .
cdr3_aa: CSASFKREQYF

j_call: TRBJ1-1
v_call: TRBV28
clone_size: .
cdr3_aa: CASRSGSNTEAFF

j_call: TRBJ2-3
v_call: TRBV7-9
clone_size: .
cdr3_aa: CASSPPGRYTDTQYF

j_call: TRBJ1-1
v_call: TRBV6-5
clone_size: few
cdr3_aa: CASSPGLLNTEAFF

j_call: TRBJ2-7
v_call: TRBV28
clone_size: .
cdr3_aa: CASNRAGVGTYEQYF

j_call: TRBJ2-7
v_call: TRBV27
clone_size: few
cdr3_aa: CASGIRENYEQYF